This TCR beta chain was identified during a study of T cell changes during pregnancy in multiple sclerosis. Only in-frame clones appear in the TCRdb table, and some are missing; sequencing was by immunoSEQ multiplex PCR. The data show fewer than 45,000 clones, around 90% seen once. The input for sequencing was CD8+ T cells from peripheral blood mononuclear cells, taken after pregnancy. This receptor was obtained from a female donor in good health, enrolled as a control in a pregnancy study.

The CDR3 spells CASSKARGAFF. CDR3 DNA: TGTGCCAGCAGTAAGGCTCGGGGAGCTTTCTTT. This rearrangement joins TRBV2 to TRBJ1-1; D is uncertain. There are 11 residues in the CDR3. Trimming took off 5 bases at V and 10 bases at J, with 11 bases between the two ends. CDR1 is SNHLY, CDR2 FYNNEI, per germline. Combining the CDR3 with reference TRBV2 and TRBJ1-1 gives the whole variable domain EPEVTQTPSHQVTQMGQEVILRCVPISNHLYFYWYRQILGQKVEFLVSFYNNEISEKSEIFDDQFSVERPDGSNFTLKIRSTKLEDSAMYFCASSKARGAFFGQGTRLTVV.